These T cell receptor beta chains were read from a single sample in a study of cytomegalovirus exposure and HLA in healthy donors. Some clones are missing from TCRdb's copy, which holds only in-frame ones; the method was immunoSEQ multiplex PCR. The repertoire consists of roughly 96,000 clones, with about four fifths occurring once and the leading ten covering roughly 15%. Material for sequencing was PBMCs. The receptors come from a woman aged 70-85 years in good health and CMV-seropositive. Both conserved end residues are part of each CDR3. The D gene is left open where the match is weak. Only part of the rows carry a size: once, few, many, or a class if the clone is expanded.

cdr3_length clone_size j_call d_call v_call cdr3_nt cdr3_aa
14 - TRBJ1-1 TRBD1 TRBV5-1 TGCGCCACCGGGACAGGGGGCCTCAACACTGAAGCTTTCTTT CATGTGGLNTEAFF
14 - TRBJ1-2 - TRBV6-1 TGTGCCAGCAGCGATCCAGGGATGAGCTATGGCTACACCTTC CASSDPGMSYGYTF
14 - TRBJ2-7 TRBD1 TRBV6-5 TGTGCCAGCAGTTACGACAGGGGGCACTACGAGCAGTACTTC CASSYDRGHYEQYF
15 once TRBJ2-5 - TRBV6-5 TGTGCCAGCAGTTACTCGATTGGTCAGCAAGAGACCCAGTACTTC CASSYSIGQQETQYF
14 - TRBJ2-1 - TRBV5-6 TGTGCCAGCAGCTGGCCAGTTGCCTACAATGAGCAGTTCTTC CASSWPVAYNEQFF
15 - TRBJ2-1 TRBD2 TRBV29-1 TGCAGCGTTGCCCCGGGGGGGAGGCCCTACAATGAGCAGTTCTTC CSVAPGGRPYNEQFF
17 once TRBJ1-1 TRBD1 TRBV5-4 TGTGCCAGCAGCATTGTGGGGGACAGGGTCGTAAACACTGAAGCTTTCTTT CASSIVGDRVVNTEAFF
15 once TRBJ2-6 TRBD1 TRBV10-3 TGTGCCATCAGTGCAGGGGGCGCTGGGGCCAACGTCCTGACTTTC CAISAGGAGANVLTF
17 once TRBJ2-2 - TRBV7-2 TGTGCCAGCAGCAAAAGAGCGGGTTTTGCGAACACCGGGGAGCTGTTTTTT CASSKRAGFANTGELFF
14 - TRBJ2-3 TRBD2 TRBV6-5 TGTGCCAGCAGTTTAGCGGGGGGCCTTTATACGCAGTATTTT CASSLAGGLYTQYF
15 - TRBJ1-3 - TRBV28 TGTGCCAGCAGTTTCAGGGGAATCACTGGAAACACCATATATTTT CASSFRGITGNTIYF
12 few TRBJ1-5 - TRBV15 TGTGCCACCAGCAGCCTCAATCAGCCCCAGCATTTT CATSSLNQPQHF
14 - TRBJ1-2 - TRBV27 TGTGCCAGCAGCAAAAGACAGTACGGCGATGGCTACACCTTC CASSKRQYGDGYTF
15 - TRBJ2-3 TRBD2 TRBV28 TGTGCCAGCAGTGGGTGGCGGGGGGTTGGGAATACGCAGTATTTT CASSGWRGVGNTQYF
14 - TRBJ1-1 - TRBV7-6 TGTGCCAGCAGTCCCAACAAAAAGAACACTGAAGCTTTCTTT CASSPNKKNTEAFF
15 - TRBJ2-7 TRBD1 TRBV11-1 TGTGCCAGCAGCTTAGCGCTTCAGGGGGCTCAAGAGCAGTACTTC CASSLALQGAQEQYF
14 - TRBJ1-1 TRBD1 TRBV11-2 TGTGCCAGCAGCGCCCGACAGGGCAACACTGAAGCTTTCTTT CASSARQGNTEAFF
16 - TRBJ2-3 TRBD2 TRBV7-6 TGTGCCAGCAGCTTAGGGATAGCGGGGTTCACAGATACGCAGTATTTT CASSLGIAGFTDTQYF
13 few TRBJ2-6 - TRBV7-9 TGTGCCAGCAGTAAAACTGGGGCCAACGTCCTGACTTTC CASSKTGANVLTF
17 - TRBJ2-3 TRBD2 TRBV4-1 TGCGCCAGCAGCCAAGATTCCCCAGCGGGGCTTTCAGATACGCAGTATTTT CASSQDSPAGLSDTQYF
15 - TRBJ2-7 TRBD2 TRBV4-2 TGTGCCAGCAGCCAGCGACTAGCGCCCTCCTACGAGCAGTACTTC CASSQRLAPSYEQYF
15 - TRBJ1-6 TRBD1 TRBV6-1 TGTGCCAGCAGTGAGGGGACAGGGCCGGGTTCACCCCTCCACTTT CASSEGTGPGSPLHF
18 - TRBJ1-1 - TRBV19 TGTGCCAGTAGTGCTCCGGGAGTCGGGGTAGGCATGAACACTGAAGCTTTCTTT CASSAPGVGVGMNTEAFF
11 - TRBJ1-2 - TRBV9 TGTGCCAGCAGCGGGGGGGGGAAGACGACCTTC CASSGGGKTTF
16 - TRBJ2-2 - TRBV7-9 TGTGCCAGCAGCTTACGGGCAGGGGTTGGCACCGGGGAGCTGTTTTTT CASSLRAGVGTGELFF
15 once TRBJ1-1 TRBD1 TRBV11-2 TGTGCCAGCAGCTTCCCGGGACAGGGGATTTTTGGAGCTTTCTTT CASSFPGQGIFGAFF
17 - TRBJ2-1 TRBD2 TRBV5-6 TGTGCCAGCAGCTTTATTTTGGCGGGGGACTCCTACAATGAGCAGTTCTTC CASSFILAGDSYNEQFF
14 - TRBJ1-1 TRBD1 TRBV27 TGTGCCAGCAGTTTAGGGTTATCAGGGGGTGAAGCTTTCTTT CASSLGLSGGEAFF
15 - TRBJ1-2 TRBD1 TRBV11-2 TGTGCCAGCAGCTTAGCGGTCAGTCGACAGGGTGGCTACACCTTC CASSLAVSRQGGYTF